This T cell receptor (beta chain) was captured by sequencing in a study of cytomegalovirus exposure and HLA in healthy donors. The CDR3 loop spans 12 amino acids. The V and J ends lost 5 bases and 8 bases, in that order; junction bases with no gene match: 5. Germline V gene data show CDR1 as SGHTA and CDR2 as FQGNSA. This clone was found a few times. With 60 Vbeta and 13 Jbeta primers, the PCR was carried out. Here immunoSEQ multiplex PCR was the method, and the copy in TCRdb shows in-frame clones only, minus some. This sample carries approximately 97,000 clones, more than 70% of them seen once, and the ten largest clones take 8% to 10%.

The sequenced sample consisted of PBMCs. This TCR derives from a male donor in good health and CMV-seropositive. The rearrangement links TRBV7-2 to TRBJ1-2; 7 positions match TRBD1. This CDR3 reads CASSPVGGGYTF. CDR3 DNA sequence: TGTGCCAGCAGCCCCGTAGGGGGCGGCTACACCTTC.